This TCR beta chain was retrieved from a study of blood T cell repertoires in COVID-19. About the study: Donors in the United States, Italy and Spain gave samples during acute or convalescent COVID-19. Sources were T cells, B-cell-depleted T cells, or PBMCs; the material itself was cDNA or gDNA.

Per the study methods: Cell counts per sample came from amplifying reference gene primers. Assay: immunoSEQ multiplex PCR; the TCRdb copy retains only in-frame clones and omits some. V and J calls and clone size come straight from that table; D and trimming were deduced from the DNA. Here the sample spans 100,000 to 150,000 clones, around 81% being singletons. The length of the CDR3 is 16 residues. Patients in Seattle were enrolled during active infection, then followed longitudinally. This chain connects TRBV21-1 to TRBJ2-7; no check of the table's D call, TRBD2, against the DNA was made. TRBV21-1 is flagged as a pseudogene. The sequence derives from a man aged 25-40 years with COVID-19, enrolled during active disease. Sequenced input: peripheral blood. CDR3 sequence: CASSGVVAGEVYEQYF. The DNA of the CDR3 is TGTGCCAGCAGCGGTGTGGTTGCGGGAGAGGTCTACGAGCAGTACTTC.